Below, one T cell receptor (beta chain) is given with its context. Antigen unknown. The CDR3 runs 16 residues. Germline CDR1 is SGHRS and CDR2 is YFSETQ. Trimming shortened V by 1 base and J by 2 bases, and 14 bases separated the two germline ends. This sample stems from a study of shared clonotypes between healthy human individuals. Background on the study: Donors, aged 18 to 49, were two women and three men. General study points: Lower generation probabilities were found for non-shared clonotypes than for those shared by all four donors. The diversity represented, both genetic and in exposure history, was limited by few donors. Several donors held about 5% of naive CD4 clonotypes in common.

TCRdb's table, derived via immunoSEQ multiplex PCR, lists solely in-frame clones and lacks some. The profile shows 2 million to 2.5 million clones, 85% to 95% of them singletons. The V and J genes are TRBV5-1 and TRBJ2-3; TRBD1 or TRBD2 may be the D gene (5 bases each). The sequencing input was naive CD4+ T cells from PBMCs. The sample's subset: CD45RA+ positively selected. The sequence derives from a young man in good health. Some clones in this sample may be carry-over from other donors' samples. The CDR3 protein is CASSLRGRENTDTQYF. The CDR3 bases are TGCGCCAGCAGCTTGAGGGGCCGGGAAAACACAGATACGCAGTATTTT.